This T cell receptor (beta chain) derives from a study of vaccination and CD4 T cells after COVID-19. Study at large: Convalescents were six males and four females, two of them Hispanic. Typically, post-vaccine samples were obtained a median approximately 67 days after dose two, within a range of 14 to 241. For each participant, vaccination comprised two doses of either the BNT162b2 or the mRNA-1273 vaccine. The cells were exposed to overlapping spike peptides originating from SARS-CoV-2, HCoV-NL63, HCoV-OC43 and HCoV-229E for stimulation.

Treatment here: approximately 11-day PBMC culture with coronavirus spike peptide pools or control peptides (ViraFEST assay). About this clonotype itself: What it binds is unknown.

Sequenced with the Oncomine TCR Beta short-read assay was DNA taken from cultured CD4+ T cells. TCRdb processed the PCR reads anew with MiXCR; each CDR3 protein has one entry. The data hold roughly 16,000 distinct CDR3 sequences, with over 30% observed a single time. This TCR was recovered from a human donor who had recovered from COVID-19. Specimen: CD4+ T cells from blood, cultured in vitro.

As DNA, the CDR3 is TGTGCCAGCAACTTGGATTTGAACACTGAAGCTTTCTTT. It encodes CASNLDLNTEAFF. The gene calls are TRBV7-9 and TRBJ1-1; D is unresolved. Deletions cut 7 bases from V and 0 bases from J, with 9 bases between. The CDR3 is 13 residues long. Germline V gives CDR1 SEHNR, CDR2 FQNEAQ (reference sequence).